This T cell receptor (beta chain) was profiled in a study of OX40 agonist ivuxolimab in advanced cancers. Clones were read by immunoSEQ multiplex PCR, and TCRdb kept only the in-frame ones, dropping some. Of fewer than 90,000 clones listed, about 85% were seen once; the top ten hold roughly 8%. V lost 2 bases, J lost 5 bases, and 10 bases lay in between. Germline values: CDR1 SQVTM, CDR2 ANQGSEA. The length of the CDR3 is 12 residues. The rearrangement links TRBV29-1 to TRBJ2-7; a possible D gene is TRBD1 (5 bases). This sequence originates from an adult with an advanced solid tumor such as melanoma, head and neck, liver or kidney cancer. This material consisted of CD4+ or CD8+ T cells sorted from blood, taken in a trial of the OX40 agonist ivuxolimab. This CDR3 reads CSVETGSDEQYF. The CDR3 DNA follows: TGCAGCGTTGAAACAGGTTCCGACGAGCAGTACTTC.